This entry lists 7 T cell receptor beta chains sequenced from one sample in a study of cytotoxic CD8 clonotypes in ibrutinib-treated CLL. Clones were read by immunoSEQ multiplex PCR, and TCRdb kept only the in-frame ones, dropping some. The data contain fewer than 400,000 clones, roughly 70% of them singletons. The material was PBMCs, obtained after 36 months of ibrutinib treatment. All receptors come from a human donor with chronic lymphocytic leukemia.

This clone was seen only a few times. This chain links TRBV18 with TRBJ1-2; TRBD1 might be the D (6 bases). V was cut by 3 bases and J by 6 bases, with 17 bases left in between. The CDR3 loop spans 15 amino acids. Germline CDR1 and CDR2: KGHSH and LQKENI. The DNA for the CDR3 is TGTGCCAGCTCACCTTCCTCGGGGGCGACGAATGGCTACACCTTC. It translates to CASSPSSGATNGYTF.

A few counts support this clone. The rearrangement joins TRBV18 to TRBJ2-3, with D perhaps matching TRBD1 (6 bases). V lost 5 bases and J lost 6, with 12 bases in between. The CDR3 extends over 13 amino acids. Per the germline V gene, CDR1 is KGHSH and CDR2 is LQKENI. Here the CDR3 reads CASSFRDTDTQYF. DNA for the CDR3: TGTGCCAGCTCATTCCGGGACACGGATACGCAGTATTTT.

V gene TRBV11-2 combines with J gene TRBJ1-2; possibly TRBD1 for D (5 bases). This CDR3 spans 12 amino acids. Trimming cost V 3 bases and J 13 bases, with 15 bases left between them. CDR1 is SGHAT and CDR2 is FQNNGV in the germline V gene. For the CDR3, the DNA is TGTGCCAGCAGCTTTGGAGCGGCGGGGGGCACCTTC. It encodes CASSFGAAGGTF.

The chain recombines TRBV18 with TRBJ2-7; 9 nucleotides match TRBD1. This CDR3 is 18 amino acids long. CDR1 is KGHSH, CDR2 LQKENI, per germline. Trimming took 6 bases from V and 6 from J; bases not matched to a gene: 21. DNA for the CDR3: TGTGCCAGCTCGACTTCCGGGACAGGGTTCGCCAGGGTTCGCGAGCAGTACTTC. Amino acids: CASSTSGTGFARVREQYF. Full variable domain (rest looked up from reference TRBV18 and TRBJ2-7): NAGVMQNPRHLVRRRGQEARLRCSPMKGHSHVYWYRQLPEEGLKFMVYLQKENIIDESGMPKERFSAEFPKEGPSILRIQQVVRGDSAAYFCASSTSGTGFARVREQYFGPGTRLTVT.

The V call is TRBV28, the J call TRBJ2-4; TRBD2 matches 7 bases. J was trimmed by 0 bases and V by 6 bases; bases with no gene match: 2. This CDR3 is 14 amino acids long. Germline V gives CDR1 MDHEN, CDR2 SYDVKM. The CDR3 protein is CASRGGLAKNIQYF. Here the CDR3 DNA reads TGTGCCAGCAGGGGAGGGTTAGCCAAAAACATTCAGTACTTC.

J is TRBJ1-2 and V is TRBV10-3; 7 bases match TRBD1. After removal of 4 bases from V and 3 bases from J, the junction contained 8 bases not matched to a gene. The CDR3 sequence is 15 residues long. Germline V gene lookup returns CDR1 ENHRY and CDR2 SYGVKD. For the CDR3, the DNA is TGTGCCATCAGTGTCGAGGGGGCCCATTACTATGGCTACACCTTC. Its translation: CAISVEGAHYYGYTF.

The chain links TRBV6-6 to TRBJ1-4; weak D call: TRBD1 (5 bases). V was shortened by 7 bases and J by 0 bases, with 9 bases between the two germline ends. From germline, CDR1 is MNHNY and CDR2 SVGAGI (reference sequence). The CDR3 is 14 amino acids. The CDR3 spells CASKRGATNEKLFF. The CDR3 DNA reads as TGTGCCAGCAAAAGAGGGGCAACTAATGAAAAACTGTTTTTT.